The 3 T cell receptor beta chains reported below all come from one sample, sequenced in a study of shared clonotypes between healthy human individuals. TCRdb's copy holds only in-frame clones and misses some; the assay was immunoSEQ multiplex PCR. The sample records roughly 500,000 clones, around 79% being singletons. The sample taken for sequencing was PBMCs. These receptors all stem from a middle-aged woman in good health. Some clones in this sample may be carry-over from other donors' samples.

The rearrangement uses TRBV4-1 and TRBJ2-7; 9 bases are shared with TRBD1. The V gene's germline CDR1 is MGHRA and CDR2 YSYEKL. The CDR3 has 16 amino acids. Trimming at V came to 1 base and at J to 3 bases, leaving 7 bases not matched to a gene. This chain's CDR3 is CASSQVATGGGYEQYF. The CDR3 DNA sequence: TGCGCCAGCAGCCAAGTCGCGACAGGGGGAGGCTACGAGCAGTACTTC.

V usage is TRBV28 and J usage is TRBJ1-6, with D hard to call. The CDR3 totals 15 residues. The V and J ends lost 3 bases and 8 bases respectively, with 14 bases between them. Germline V lookup: CDR1 MDHEN, CDR2 SYDVKM. CDR3 loop: CASSFRGEAHSPLHF. Written as DNA, the CDR3 is TGTGCCAGCAGTTTTCGGGGAGAAGCGCATTCACCCCTCCACTTT.

The CDR3 nucleotides read TGTGCCAGTAGAATTTCTAGCGGGCACAAGAGCGGGGACTACAATGAGCAGTTCTTC. This codes for CASRISSGHKSGDYNEQFF. This sequence joins TRBV19 and TRBJ2-1; 8 bases agree with TRBD2. The CDR3 runs to 19 residues. V trimming: 6 bases; J trimming: 3 bases; junction bases outside the gene matches: 19. Germline loops: CDR1 LNHDA, CDR2 SQIVND (reference sequence).